Listed below are T cell receptor beta chains from one sample, sequenced in a study of sequential checkpoint blockade in melanoma. This table comes from immunoSEQ multiplex PCR, and its TCRdb copy is limited to in-frame clones, with some not included. Altogether roughly 18,000 clones are present, around 68% being singletons, with the ten largest covering approximately 17%. The sequences come from CD8+ T cells sorted from blood (inferred from file names), collected from a patient given nivolumab and ipilimumab in sequence. These receptors were collected from a human donor with melanoma. CDR3s include the opening cysteine and the closing phenylalanine or tryptophan. The order of the fields is J gene, D gene, V gene, CDR3 protein. The D gene is left open where the match is weak.

J gene: TRBJ2-1
D gene: NA
V gene: TRBV5-4
CDR3 protein: CASSQGLHNEQFF

J gene: TRBJ1-1
D gene: NA
V gene: TRBV28
CDR3 protein: CASSLAPWYMTEAFF

J gene: TRBJ1-1
D gene: TRBD1
V gene: TRBV28
CDR3 protein: CASSFAVPGQGEGTEAFF

J gene: TRBJ2-2
D gene: TRBD2
V gene: TRBV7-6
CDR3 protein: CASSLAAGTRDTGELFF

J gene: TRBJ1-6
D gene: NA
V gene: TRBV4-1
CDR3 protein: CASSQVQSHIHSPLHF

J gene: TRBJ1-1
D gene: NA
V gene: TRBV7-6
CDR3 protein: CASSLGGANTEAFF

J gene: TRBJ2-3
D gene: NA
V gene: TRBV5-6
CDR3 protein: CASSLGTTTSTDTQYF

J gene: TRBJ2-5
D gene: TRBD1
V gene: TRBV27
CDR3 protein: CASRATGQETQYF

J gene: TRBJ1-2
D gene: TRBD1
V gene: TRBV29-1
CDR3 protein: CSVPGTGYGYTF

J gene: TRBJ2-7
D gene: NA
V gene: TRBV7-2
CDR3 protein: CASSRLGLNEQYF

J gene: TRBJ1-5
D gene: TRBD1
V gene: TRBV27
CDR3 protein: CASSSGTGRAQPQHF

J gene: TRBJ2-7
D gene: NA
V gene: TRBV7-7
CDR3 protein: CASSLISHVSSYEQYF

J gene: TRBJ1-3
D gene: TRBD1
V gene: TRBV4-1
CDR3 protein: CASSQEFEDRALGENTIYF

J gene: TRBJ2-1
D gene: NA
V gene: TRBV7-2
CDR3 protein: CASSTPGLAFYNEQFF

J gene: TRBJ2-5
D gene: TRBD2
V gene: TRBV9
CDR3 protein: CASSASGTSGLWSGTQYF

J gene: TRBJ1-1
D gene: NA
V gene: TRBV13
CDR3 protein: CASSLGHTNPNTEAFF

J gene: TRBJ2-1
D gene: NA
V gene: TRBV19
CDR3 protein: CASSIAQDNEQFF

J gene: TRBJ2-1
D gene: NA
V gene: TRBV7-6
CDR3 protein: CASSLTGTIVLF

J gene: TRBJ1-2
D gene: TRBD1
V gene: TRBV28
CDR3 protein: CASSLAKVGQGPTNYGYTF

J gene: TRBJ2-7
D gene: TRBD2
V gene: TRBV19
CDR3 protein: CASSIAGGSEQYF

J gene: TRBJ1-2
D gene: TRBD1
V gene: TRBV4-1
CDR3 protein: CASSQEARDRVPGYTF

J gene: TRBJ2-2
D gene: TRBD1
V gene: TRBV11-2
CDR3 protein: CASSDTGTANTGELFF

J gene: TRBJ2-1
D gene: TRBD2
V gene: TRBV5-4
CDR3 protein: CASSWGGRGGLDEQFF

J gene: TRBJ1-1
D gene: NA
V gene: TRBV5-1
CDR3 protein: CASSLGLDSLNTEAFF

J gene: TRBJ2-1
D gene: TRBD1
V gene: TRBV9
CDR3 protein: CASSPHPGTGGNEQFF

J gene: TRBJ2-7
D gene: NA
V gene: TRBV9
CDR3 protein: CASSPNGDFYEQYF

J gene: TRBJ2-3
D gene: NA
V gene: TRBV7-2
CDR3 protein: CASSSPRTDSTDTQYF

J gene: TRBJ1-4
D gene: NA
V gene: TRBV5-8
CDR3 protein: CASSSLTALTTNEKLFF

J gene: TRBJ1-1
D gene: NA
V gene: TRBV7-6
CDR3 protein: CASSIGLFVTEAFF

J gene: TRBJ1-3
D gene: NA
V gene: TRBV7-2
CDR3 protein: CASSHQGQALGNTIYF

J gene: TRBJ1-2
D gene: NA
V gene: TRBV7-6
CDR3 protein: CASSLTSDSFYGYTF

J gene: TRBJ2-1
D gene: TRBD2
V gene: TRBV7-9
CDR3 protein: CASSLPTSGFSYNEQFF

J gene: TRBJ2-1
D gene: TRBD1
V gene: TRBV5-1
CDR3 protein: CASSGGQVSYNEQFF